A single sample is the source of the 29 T cell receptor beta chains below, sequenced in a study of response to subunit inactivated influenza vaccine. TCRdb called the RT-PCR reads again in MiXCR, with one record for every CDR3 protein. The profile shows roughly 670,000 distinct CDR3 sequences, around 13% of them singletons. The material was PBMCs from blood, obtained approximately 15 days before vaccination. These receptors originate from a man aged 50 to 59 who received an inactivated influenza vaccine.

The rearrangement uses TRBV15 and TRBJ2-7; no reliable D call. CDR1 is LNHNV, CDR2 YYDKDF, per germline (reference sequence). Trimming removed 0 bases at V and 2 bases at J, with 11 bases between. This CDR3 is 15 amino acids long. CDR3 residues: CATSRDPTSTYEQYF. CDR3 sequence (DNA): TGTGCCACCAGCAGAGATCCGACTTCCACCTACGAGCAGTACTTC.

V is TRBV6-1 and J is TRBJ1-6, with D uncertain. Germline CDR1 MNHNS, CDR2 SASEGT. V was pared by 6 bases and J by 14 bases, with 20 bases between. The CDR3 consists of 14 residues. This CDR3 reads CASRGTAAGRALHF. In nucleotides, the CDR3 is TGTGCCAGCAGGGGTACGGCGGCCGGGCGAGCCCTCCACTTT.

This clonotype was observed a handful of times. The chain has TRBV7-4 and TRBJ2-7; D is perhaps TRBD1 or TRBD2 (6 bases each). The V end was cut by 1 base, the J end by 3 bases, with 16 bases between. The germline V gene encodes CDR1 SGHVT and CDR2 SQSDAQ. The CDR3 covers 16 residues. CDR3 sequence reads: CASSLGGGTIIYEQYF. The CDR3 DNA follows: TGTGCCAGCAGCTTAGGCGGCGGGACAATTATCTACGAGCAGTACTTC.

The chain recombines TRBV5-1 with TRBJ2-5; D possibly corresponds to TRBD2 (5 bases). Germline CDR1 SGHRS, CDR2 YFSETQ. With 1 base removed from V and 9 bases from J, the gap between germline ends came to 13 bases. The length of the CDR3 is 13 residues. The CDR3 is CASSLFGELAQYF. DNA of the CDR3: TGCGCCAGCAGCTTGTTCGGGGAATTGGCCCAGTACTTC.

The chain is built from TRBV5-5 and TRBJ2-1, with 7 positions matching TRBD1. CDR1 and CDR2 (germline): SGHKS, YYEKEE (reference sequence). J was trimmed by 4 bases and V by 5 bases; bases with no gene match: 9. The CDR3 spans 15 residues. The CDR3 is CASRPPGTVYNEQFF. The CDR3 DNA sequence: TGTGCCAGCAGACCGCCCGGGACAGTATACAATGAGCAGTTCTTC.

There are a few counts of this clonotype. The chain uses TRBV20-1 and TRBJ2-1; TRBD2 might be the D (5 bases). This CDR3 spans 16 amino acids. The germline gives CDR1 DFQATT, CDR2 SNEGSKA (reference sequence). Trimming removed 6 bases at V and 4 bases at J, with 22 bases between. CDR3 in DNA: TGCAGTGCCCCTTCCCGGGGATCAGGTTCGTACAATGAGCAGTTCTTC. Translating gives CSAPSRGSGSYNEQFF.

The chain recombines TRBV3-1 with TRBJ2-2; the match to TRBD2 covers 9 bases. Germline CDR1 LGHDT, CDR2 YNNKEL (reference sequence). After removal of 5 bases from V and 2 bases from J, the junction contained 18 bases not matched to a gene. This CDR3 contains 20 residues. CDR3 DNA: TGTGCCAGCAGCTCTGTGTTAATAGGAGCGGGGGGCCCCAACACCGGGGAGCTGTTTTTT. It specifies CASSSVLIGAGGPNTGELFF.

This clonotype was observed a single time. The chain uses TRBV28 and TRBJ2-5, with a tentative D call TRBD2 (5 bases). The CDR3 extends over 11 amino acids. Germline CDR1 is MDHEN and CDR2 is SYDVKM. The V end lost 7 bases, the J end lost 5 bases, and 8 bases lay between the germline ends. CDR3 sequence: CASKEEETQYF. The CDR3 bases are TGTGCCAGCAAGGAGGAGGAGACCCAGTACTTC. The full variable domain, in which reference TRBV28 and TRBJ2-5 provide the parts outside the CDR3, is DVKVTQSSRYLVKRTGEKVFLECVQDMDHENMFWYRQDPGLGLRLIYFSYDVKMKEKGDIPEGYSVSREKKERFSLILESASTNQTSMYLCASKEEETQYFGPGTRLLVL.

The V gene is TRBV6-1, the J gene TRBJ1-2; D gene unclear. Germline values: CDR1 MNHNS, CDR2 SASEGT. V lost 6 bases to trimming and J lost 4 bases, with 18 bases between them. The CDR3 spans 15 residues. This chain's CDR3 is CASSPSALTGYGYTF. The CDR3 region has the DNA TGTGCCAGCAGCCCCTCGGCGTTAACGGGCTATGGCTACACCTTC.

The chain uses TRBV12-3 or TRBV12-4 and TRBJ2-7; D call uncertain. The germline V and J ends were trimmed by 0 bases and 0 bases, with 9 bases remaining between them. This CDR3 region has 15 residues. CDR3 sequence: CASSLAAQSSYEQYF. The CDR3 DNA reads TGTGCCAGCAGTTTAGCTGCCCAGAGCTCCTACGAGCAGTACTTC.

This clonotype was picked up a small number of times. The chain is built from TRBV7-2 and TRBJ2-3; D tentatively reads TRBD1 or TRBD2 (5 bases each). CDR1 and CDR2 from the germline V gene are SGHTA and FQGNSA. This CDR3 comprises 16 residues. The ends were cut back, 1 base at V and 2 bases at J, with 13 bases in the middle. The CDR3 coding sequence is TGTGCCAGCAGCTTAGGGTTTACGGGGCTCACAGATACGCAGTATTTT. It is translated as CASSLGFTGLTDTQYF.

The genes are TRBV7-2 and TRBJ2-4; D gene uncertain. CDR3 length equals 13 residues. Trimming left V 6 bases short and J 0 bases short, with 6 bases between. Germline V gene sequence: CDR1 SGHTA, CDR2 FQGNSA. The CDR3 protein is CASSRLAKNIQYF. The CDR3 region has the DNA TGTGCCAGCAGTCGACTAGCCAAAAACATTCAGTACTTC.

This clonotype was seen a few times. One junction end does not reproduce the germline sequence, and a read error may be involved. The chain is built from TRBV7-2 and TRBJ1-2; 8 bases match TRBD1. The CDR3 consists of 16 residues. CDR1 is SGHTA and CDR2 is FQGNSA in the germline V gene. This CDR3 reads CASSLATLTGDGGYTF. CDR3 nucleotides: TGTGCCAGCAGCTTAGCGACCCTGACAGGGGATGGTGGCTATACCTTC.

At least ten counts were recorded for this clonotype. The chain uses TRBV29-1 and TRBJ2-5; possible D gene TRBD1, 5 bases. Trimming shortened V by 4 bases and J by 2 bases, and 11 bases separated the two germline ends. From germline, CDR1 is SQVTM and CDR2 ANQGSEA. The CDR3 contains 13 residues. The CDR3 coding sequence is TGCAGCGTTGCTGACAGTGCGCAAGAGACCCAGTACTTC. Translating it yields CSVADSAQETQYF.

The chain uses TRBV7-2 and TRBJ2-1; D remains unclear. The germline V and J ends were trimmed by 1 base and 6 bases, with 10 bases remaining between them. CDR1 SGHTA and CDR2 FQGNSA come from the germline V gene. The CDR3 is made up of 14 amino acids. In DNA, the CDR3 is TGTGCCAGCAGCTTAGTAATTTCTGGCAATGAGCAGTTCTTC. Amino acid sequence: CASSLVISGNEQFF. The entire variable domain, with the rest obtained from reference TRBV7-2 and TRBJ2-1, is as follows: GAGVSQSPSNKVTEKGKDVELRCDPISGHTALYWYRQSLGQGLEFLIYFQGNSAPDKSGLPSDRFSAERTGGSVSTLTIQRTQQEDSAVYLCASSLVISGNEQFFGPGTRLTVL.

The chain couples TRBV3-1 to TRBJ2-3; TRBD2 matches at 10 bases. Trimming cost V 4 bases and J 5 bases; bases outside gene matches: 12. CDR3 length: 17 residues. The germline V gene has CDR1 LGHDT and CDR2 YNNKEL (reference sequence). The CDR3 sequence is CASSLPIGASGRDTQYF. CDR3 sequence (DNA): TGTGCCAGCAGCCTTCCAATCGGGGCTAGCGGGAGAGATACGCAGTATTTT.

This chain joins TRBV7-9 and TRBJ2-6; D possibly corresponds to TRBD1 (5 bases). Looked up from germline, CDR1 is SEHNR and CDR2 is FQNEAQ (reference sequence). V lost 5 bases to trimming and J lost 2 bases, with 10 bases between them. The CDR3 is 15 amino acids. The CDR3 spells CASSTDKTGANVLTF. CDR3 nucleotides: TGTGCCAGCAGCACGGACAAGACTGGGGCCAACGTCCTGACTTTC.

The chain has TRBV20-1 and TRBJ1-5; TRBD1 agrees at 8 bases. The germline CDR1 and CDR2 sequences are DFQATT and SNEGSKA (reference sequence). With V trimmed by 1 base and J by 6 bases, 8 bases remained unmatched. The CDR3 covers 15 residues. The DNA of the CDR3 is TGCAGTGCTAGAGTCCCCGGACAGGGAGGTCAGCCCCAGCATTTT. Its translation: CSARVPGQGGQPQHF.

This clonotype was counted only a few times. The V gene is TRBV7-2, the J gene TRBJ1-6; no definite D call. Trimming cost V 2 bases and J 5 bases, with 7 bases left between them. CDR3 length equals 14 residues. Germline assignment: CDR1 SGHTA and CDR2 FQGNSA. The CDR3 loop is CASSLLGNNSPLHF. CDR3 sequence (DNA): TGTGCCAGCAGCTTACTCGGGAATAATTCACCCCTCCACTTT. The full variable domain, its missing parts supplied by reference TRBV7-2 and TRBJ1-6, is GAGVSQSPSNKVTEKGKDVELRCDPISGHTALYWYRQSLGQGLEFLIYFQGNSAPDKSGLPSDRFSAERTGGSVSTLTIQRTQQEDSAVYLCASSLLGNNSPLHFGNGTRLTVT.

The chain is built from TRBV6-2 or TRBV6-3 and TRBJ2-2, with 7 bases fitting TRBD2. Germline values: CDR1 MNHEY, CDR2 SVGEGT. This CDR3 region has 17 residues. Unmatched junction bases numbered 18, after V lost 6 bases and J lost 8 bases. The CDR3 loop is CASSWVASGGLGGELFF. CDR3 sequence (DNA): TGTGCCAGCAGCTGGGTGGCTAGCGGAGGCCTTGGGGGGGAGCTGTTTTTT.

This clonotype was recorded at least ten times. This chain uses TRBV5-1 with TRBJ2-2; possible D gene TRBD2, 6 bases. Germline V gene data show CDR1 as SGHRS and CDR2 as YFSETQ. Trimming took 4 bases from V and 0 from J, leaving 16 bases between them. The CDR3 extends over 17 amino acids. The CDR3 DNA is TGCGCCAGCAGCAAAAATAGCGGAGACCCGAACACCGGGGAGCTGTTTTTT. Protein sequence: CASSKNSGDPNTGELFF.

The chain uses TRBV3-1 and TRBJ2-7; the D is unclear. The CDR3 is 13 amino acids. Trimming took 2 bases from V and 3 from J, leaving 8 bases between them. Looked up from germline, CDR1 is LGHDT and CDR2 is YNNKEL (reference sequence). CDR3: CASSQLGVYEQYF. The CDR3 DNA follows: TGTGCCAGCAGCCAATTAGGCGTCTACGAGCAGTACTTC.

This clonotype appeared a few times. In DNA, the CDR3 is TGTGCCAGCACACCCCCCCCTGCATCAGATACGCAGTATTTT. Protein: CASTPPPASDTQYF. The V call is TRBV12-3 or TRBV12-4, the J call TRBJ2-3; D call uncertain. The CDR3 covers 14 residues. V lost 7 bases and J lost 4, with 15 bases in between.

This clonotype was observed a handful of times. The V call is TRBV11-2, the J call TRBJ2-3; D gene uncertain. Deletions cut 1 base from V and 7 bases from J, with 6 bases between. CDR1 is SGHAT, CDR2 FQNNGV, per germline. The CDR3 is 12 amino acids. CDR3 sequence reads: CASSLAPNTQYF. CDR3 DNA: TGTGCCAGCAGCTTAGCGCCCAATACGCAGTATTTT.

This clonotype was found a few times. This chain uses TRBV5-1 with TRBJ2-1, with TRBD2 matching over 12 bases. The germline gives CDR1 SGHRS, CDR2 YFSETQ. J was trimmed by 7 bases and V by 4 bases; bases with no gene match: 9. This CDR3 has 16 residues. Here the CDR3 DNA reads TGCGCCAGCAGCCGGGGGTGGACTAGCGGGGAAAATGAGCAGTTCTTC. This gives the protein CASSRGWTSGENEQFF.

This clonotype was counted between two and nine times. The V call is TRBV18, the J call TRBJ1-1; possible D gene TRBD1, 6 bases. CDR1 and CDR2 from the germline V gene are KGHSH and LQKENI. This CDR3 spans 16 amino acids. V lost 4 bases, J lost 2 bases, and 17 bases lay in between. The chain's CDR3 is CASSLLLGTLNTEAFF. The CDR3 DNA is TGTGCCAGCTCACTCTTACTAGGGACACTTAACACTGAAGCTTTCTTT.

This clonotype appeared a few times. The J gene is TRBJ2-5, the V gene TRBV15; 8 nucleotides match TRBD2. The junction had 7 bases not matched to a gene; V was cut back by 5 bases and J by 2 bases. The CDR3 has 15 amino acids. Germline CDR1 LNHNV, CDR2 YYDKDF (reference sequence). The CDR3 DNA reads TGTGCCACCAGCGTCCACTTAGCGGGGCAAGAGACCCAGTACTTC. Translated: CATSVHLAGQETQYF.

This clonotype was seen a handful of times. V gene TRBV15 combines with J gene TRBJ2-2; a possible D gene is TRBD1 (5 bases). Trimming stripped 0 bases from V and 5 bases from J, with 13 bases between. Per the germline V gene, CDR1 is LNHNV and CDR2 is YYDKDF (reference sequence). The CDR3 sequence is 16 residues long. This CDR3 is CATSRDLPGLTGELFF. The CDR3 region has the DNA TGTGCCACCAGCAGAGATCTACCAGGGTTGACCGGGGAGCTGTTTTTT.

This clonotype was counted only a few times. The gene calls are TRBV5-1 and TRBJ1-1, with a weak D call TRBD1 (5 bases). The length of the CDR3 is 14 residues. V was clipped by 4 bases and J by 5 bases, with 15 bases between them. The germline CDR1 and CDR2 sequences are SGHRS and YFSETQ. The CDR3 nucleotides are TGCGCCAGCAGCGATGGCGGGGGACGGACTGAAGCTTTCTTT. Residues: CASSDGGGRTEAFF. The full variable domain, with the rest looked up from reference TRBV5-1 and TRBJ1-1, is KAGVTQTPRYLIKTRGQQVTLSCSPISGHRSVSWYQQTPGQGLQFLFEYFSETQRNKGNFPGRFSGRQFSNSRSEMNVSTLELGDSALYLCASSDGGGRTEAFFGQGTRLTVV.